This TCR beta chain was recovered during a study of T cells expressing NK-cell markers. Study at large: It was sorted CD3+CD56-NKG2C+, CD3+CD56+NKG2C- and CD3+CD56+NKG2C+ T cells that provided the TCR beta repertoires.

General observations from the study: HCMV specificity of the expanded NKG2C+ T cell clones stayed unclear. Four donors' CD3+CD56-NKG2C+ cells were dominated by the same clonotypes.

As for this clonotype: Its antigen is currently unknown.

The TCR beta cDNA came from 5'RACE template switching with UMIs. Reanalyzing the 5' RACE reads, TCRdb keeps one entry per CDR3 protein, without DNA. The data include about 150,000 distinct CDR3 sequences; the top ten clones carry 37%. Germline CDR1 is SEHNR and CDR2 is FQNEAQ (reference sequence). The length of the CDR3 is 17 residues. The rearrangement links TRBV7-9 to TRBJ2-2; TCRdb gives TRBD1 as the D gene, but with no DNA this cannot be confirmed. Sequences were obtained from blood T cells: a sorted CD56 or NKG2C T cell subset, CD4+ or CD8+ T cells, or bulk PBMC T cells (not recorded which). The source is a woman between 50 and 59 years old in good health. CDR3 protein: CASSLLMGTTNTGELFF. Using reference TRBV7-9 and TRBJ2-2 for the parts outside the CDR3, the full variable domain is DTGVSQNPRHKITKRGQNVTFRCDPISEHNRLYWYRQTLGQGPEFLTYFQNEAQLEKSRLLSDRFSAERPKGSFSTLEIQRTEQGDSAMYLCASSLLMGTTNTGELFFGEGSRLTVL.